This T cell receptor beta chain was sequenced for a study of T cells in Graves' hyperthyroidism and ophthalmopathy. As for the study in general: Peripheral blood was acquired at first diagnosis, ahead of any therapy whatsoever.

This clonotype occurred many times. Its antigen is as yet unknown. Patients aged 18 to 65 had newly diagnosed hyperthyroidism of under 2 months' duration. Those patients with uncontrolled infection, other autoimmune disease, pregnancy or lactation were excluded. RNA transcripts gave rise to amplified TCR beta CDR3 regions. Researchers ran a first-round RT-PCR on the TCR CDR3 using the HTBI primer set. One entry per CDR3 protein results from TCRdb running MiXCR on the multiplex PCR reads. The data hold 150,000 or so distinct CDR3 sequences, with roughly a fifth observed a single time. Study-level findings and limits: Blood also carried most thyroid clonotypes expanded above 0.001.

The CDR3 totals 14 residues. V shed 3 bases, J shed 2 bases, and the junction held 2 bases outside the gene matches. Germline assignment: CDR1 SGHRS and CDR2 YFSETQ. The sample was blood. The TCR sequence derives from a woman in her fifties or sixties with Graves' hyperthyroidism that later progressed to Graves' ophthalmopathy. V and J are TRBV5-1 and TRBJ2-7, with 10 bases matching TRBD1. For the CDR3, the DNA is TGCGCCAGCAGCTGGGGGACAGGGGCCTACGAGCAGTACTTC. Translated: CASSWGTGAYEQYF.